These T cell receptor beta chains were read from a single sample in a study of vaccination and CD4 T cells after COVID-19. No antigen has been identified for these receptors. In TCRdb, the PCR reads were re-called with MiXCR into one record per CDR3 protein. The table includes around 8,000 distinct CDR3 sequences, roughly 23% detected once. This sample comprised CD4+ T cells from blood, cultured in vitro, obtained after SARS-CoV-2 vaccination. The receptors were sampled from a human donor who had recovered from COVID-19. Each CDR3 is given with its conserved first and last residue. The D gene is left open where the match is weak. Rows may omit the clone size; those that give it use once, few, many or a size class.

size | D | J | V | DNA | CDR3
large | TRBD1 | TRBJ2-5 | TRBV7-8 | TGTGCCAGCAGCCCTACAGGGGGATGGAAGACCCAGTACTTC | CASSPTGGWKTQYF
few | - | TRBJ1-1 | TRBV6-1 | TGTGCCACCGTGGGTGGTCAGTTGGTTGTGAACGCTGAAGCTTTCTTT | CATVGGQLVVNAEAFF
many | - | TRBJ2-5 | TRBV5-4 | TGTGCCAGCAGCTGGGGGACGGAATCTACACACGTCCGAGAGACCCAGTACTTC | CASSWGTESTHVRETQYF
- | TRBD1 | TRBJ2-7 | TRBV6-5 | TGTGCCAGCAGTTACCTGGGACAGGGGGCATACGAGCAGTACTTC | CASSYLGQGAYEQYF
medium-sized | - | TRBJ1-2 | TRBV6-5 | TGTGCCAGCAGTTCCGGCTATGGCTACACCTTC | CASSSGYGYTF
few | - | TRBJ2-2 | TRBV4-2 | TGTGCCAGCAGCTCCCGGACAGAAACGAACACCGGGGAGCTGTTTTTT | CASSSRTETNTGELFF
- | TRBD1 | TRBJ1-2 | TRBV25-1 | TGTGCCAGCGGGGGGACAGGCGGCTGGGGCTACACCTTC | CASGGTGGWGYTF
few | TRBD1 | TRBJ2-7 | TRBV10-3 | TGTGCCATCACCACGAACGGGGACAGTCACTCCTACGAGCAGTACTTC | CAITTNGDSHSYEQYF
medium-sized | TRBD2 | TRBJ2-7 | TRBV7-2 | TGTGCCAGCAGCTTTGGACCGGGACTAGGAAGGTACGAGCAGTACTTC | CASSFGPGLGRYEQYF
medium-sized | - | TRBJ1-5 | TRBV6-1 | TGTGCCAGCAGTACCCAAACAGGTATAGGTCAGCCCCAGCATTTT | CASSTQTGIGQPQHF
medium-sized | TRBD2 | TRBJ2-7 | TRBV20-1 | TGCAGTGCCACGCGACTAGCAGTTCGCTACGAGCAGTACTTC | CSATRLAVRYEQYF
many | - | TRBJ2-5 | TRBV18 | TGTGCCAGCTCACCGGACTTAACCAAGTACTTC | CASSPDLTKYF
few | - | TRBJ2-6 | TRBV20-1 | TGCAGTGCTAGTGAGGTCTCTGGGGCCAACGTCCTGACTTTC | CSASEVSGANVLTF
medium-sized | - | TRBJ1-5 | TRBV19 | TGTGCCAGTATGGGATGGAGTGGTGTGGGCTCTCAGCCCCAGCATTTT | CASMGWSGVGSQPQHF
- | TRBD1 | TRBJ1-2 | TRBV19 | TGTGCCAGTAGTTACCGCACCCTGGACAGGGGTGGTGGCTACACCTTC | CASSYRTLDRGGGYTF
few | - | TRBJ2-7 | TRBV18 | TGTGCCAGCTCACTCGCAGTGAGCTCCTACGAGCAGTACTTC | CASSLAVSSYEQYF
medium-sized | - | TRBJ2-7 | TRBV20-1 | TGCAGTGCGTTGTGGGGAAACTACGAGCAGTACTTC | CSALWGNYEQYF
- | - | TRBJ1-3 | TRBV7-2 | TGTGCCAGCAGCCGTGTTACAGGGAACGGAAACACCATATATTTT | CASSRVTGNGNTIYF
few | TRBD1 | TRBJ2-7 | TRBV7-9 | TGTGCCAGCAGCCGACGGGACAGGGGCTCCTACGAGCAGTACTTC | CASSRRDRGSYEQYF
few | - | TRBJ1-1 | TRBV6-5 | TGTGCCAGCAGTTCGAAAGGGGGTAGGACTGAAGCTTTCTTT | CASSSKGGRTEAFF
- | - | TRBJ1-2 | TRBV7-2 | TGTGCCAGCAGTCCCCGCCCAGCTGCTGGCTACACCTTC | CASSPRPAAGYTF
many | TRBD1 | TRBJ2-1 | TRBV27 | TGTGCCAGCAGTGGTACGAAGGGGGCCCACAATGAGCAGTTCTTC | CASSGTKGAHNEQFF
- | TRBD1 | TRBJ2-5 | TRBV11-2 | TGTGCCAGCAGCAATCCCGGACAGGGGCAAGAGACCCAGTACTTC | CASSNPGQGQETQYF
many | TRBD1 | TRBJ1-6 | TRBV20-1 | TGCAGTGCTAGACCCACGGGGACAGCTAATTCACCCCTCCACTTT | CSARPTGTANSPLHF
medium-sized | - | TRBJ2-5 | TRBV28 | TGTGCCAGCAGTTTACCCCTGGGGGGGGCAGAGACCCAGTACTTC | CASSLPLGGAETQYF
medium-sized | TRBD1 | TRBJ2-5 | TRBV20-1 | TGCAGTGTTAAGATACAGGGGGGAGGGACCCAGTACTTC | CSVKIQGGGTQYF
- | - | TRBJ1-1 | TRBV20-1 | TGCAGTGCTAGTGAGTGGCAGATTACAATTGAAGCTTTCTTT | CSASEWQITIEAFF
- | - | TRBJ1-4 | TRBV20-1 | TGCAGTGCTAGGTCCGGGGGCGTAGGTGAAAAACTGTTTTTT | CSARSGGVGEKLFF
- | - | TRBJ1-1 | TRBV28 | TGTGCCAGCCGCAGACAGCTTACAGTCACTGAAGCTTTCTTT | CASRRQLTVTEAFF
few | TRBD1 | TRBJ2-1 | TRBV11-3 | TGTGCCAGCAGCCTCGACAGGGGGCGGGTCAATGAGCAGTTCTTC | CASSLDRGRVNEQFF
medium-sized | TRBD2 | TRBJ2-5 | TRBV20-1 | TGCAGTGCTAGGGTTACTAGCGGGAGGGCTAAGGGAGAGACCCAGTACTTC | CSARVTSGRAKGETQYF
medium-sized | - | TRBJ1-5 | TRBV6-5 | TGTGCCAGCAGTTCACTCCCTGCAGGGTTGGGTCAGCCCCAGCATTTT | CASSSLPAGLGQPQHF
few | - | TRBJ1-1 | TRBV28 | TGTGCCAGCAGTTTATCCAGGGGTTCTTTCTTT | CASSLSRGSFF